This TCR beta chain was profiled in a study of shared clonotypes between healthy human individuals (dated by TCRdb to the early 2020s). Study-level background: The cohort comprised a couple of women and three men aged 18 to 49 years. To estimate repertoire size and how much clonotype sharing occurs between individuals, the study deeply sequenced the blood TCR repertoires of about five healthy adults. For each donor, CD4 naive and CD4 memory were each run on three plates, CD8 naive on two plates, and CD8 memory on one plate. Between about 0.9 and 8.9 billion PBMCs per donor were obtained by leukapheresis. To increase sequencing depth and limit assay-specific biases, TCR repertoire library preparation and sequencing were carried out by different laboratories using diverse techniques. Points the paper makes about the study in general: Higher generation probabilities were observed for clonotypes shared by all four sorted-subset donors than for non-shared clonotypes. The genetic and exposure-history diversity represented was limited by the small number of donors. Across a handful of donors, approximately 5% of naive CD4, over 3% of naive CD8, about 2% of memory CD4, and 0.4% of memory CD8 clonotypes were shared. Sampling was limited to blood, and TCR repertoires in tissue likely differ from TCR repertoires in blood. Estimated clonotype richness was generally larger for naive than for memory subsets. Pairwise subsampling indicated that sequencing depth was expected to affect the degree of clonotype sharing among donors. Rarefaction of sorted-subset datasets indicated incomplete sequencing despite the large sequencing depth.

V is reduced by 5 bases and J by 5 bases, leaving a spacing of 19 bases between them. In the germline V gene (reference sequence), CDR1 corresponds to SEHNR and CDR2 to FQNEAQ. Including cysteine and phenylalanine, the CDR3 has 15 amino acids. Only CDR3 DNA is held: 45 bases, read in frame from base 1. Using the deep immunoSEQ assay, TCR CDR3 regions were amplified from genomic DNA by multiplex PCR. For each cell subset, the extracted genomic DNA was distributed evenly across all wells of several immunoSEQ 96-well plates, and each plate served as one replicate. For sorted subsets, approximately 0.2 ug of genomic DNA, equivalent to 25,000 to 35,000 T cell genomes, went into each replicate PCR. Purified libraries were measured with a Qubit 3.0 fluorometer, size-checked on a Bioanalyzer 2100, and measured again with the KAPA Library Quantification kit. Each immunoSEQ 96-well plate was sequenced on its own single-read 150-cycle Illumina NextSeq 550 flow cell. Processing in the source paper ran as follows. Because the immunoSEQ output held only junctional sequences and lacked quality scores, the filtering could not match the filtering applied to full-length reads. To assign V/J genes and CDR3, sequences were annotated against IMGT germline references using PyIR, a Python wrapper for IgBLAST v1.9. Any read was removed if the V/J assignment was weak (E-value above 1e-6), the CDR3 was missing, or the read contained stop codons, out-of-frame junctions, or ambiguous translated residues. V3J clonotypes were defined by identical inferred V gene, J gene, and CDR3 amino acid sequence. The percentage overlap between two repertoires was calculated by dividing the number of shared unique clonotypes by the size of the smaller repertoire. Three approaches were used to assess repertoire richness: RTK rarefaction, the Chao1 estimator, and Recon v2.1 estimates of unobserved clonotypes. OLGA was used to compute generation probabilities for all TCRbeta clonotypes that the gDNA method yielded from four donors. The immuneACCESS repertoire file appears here via TCRdb, limited to in-frame rearrangements. These files lack a portion of the clones; in checked studies, under half of the deficit traces to unresolved V genes, and the cause of the others is not known. D and trimming come from the DNA, and the V and J calls and clone size come from that table. The table for this sample lists 650,000 to 700,000 clones; 90% of them were counted only once. Less than 40% of the sample rests with the top ten.

The donors were healthy, HIV-negative adults who had no recently reported acute infections or vaccinations. All donors were Caucasian adults living in Nashville, Tennessee, USA. CD8 memory samples combined magnetically selected CD45RO+ cells with CCR7-negative CD45RA+ effector memory (TemRA) cells. Blood was collected by leukapheresis, and PBMCs were isolated by Ficoll-Histopaque density gradient centrifugation and then cryopreserved in liquid nitrogen vapor phase. Analytical flow cytometry was used to check the purity and quantity of each magnetically sorted T cell population. From each sorted fraction, genomic DNA was isolated and quantified by UV absorbance on a Nanodrop 2000c. Only a few counts were recorded for this clone. Which antigen it targets is not known. No base quality values were provided; no much bigger clone lies one nucleotide off.

The sequence links TRBV7-9 to TRBJ2-7; no confident D gene assignment can be made. Sequencing input: memory CD8+ T cells from PBMCs. The meaning of the sample's cell subset or site label: CD45RO+ cells pooled with CCR7-negative TemRA cells. The sequence derives from a man younger than 35 in good health. Some clones in this sample may be carry-over from other donors' samples. DNA sequence: TGTGCCAGCAGCCCCTACCGAAGTCAAACCCACGAGCAGTACTTC. This encodes CASSPYRSQTHEQYF.